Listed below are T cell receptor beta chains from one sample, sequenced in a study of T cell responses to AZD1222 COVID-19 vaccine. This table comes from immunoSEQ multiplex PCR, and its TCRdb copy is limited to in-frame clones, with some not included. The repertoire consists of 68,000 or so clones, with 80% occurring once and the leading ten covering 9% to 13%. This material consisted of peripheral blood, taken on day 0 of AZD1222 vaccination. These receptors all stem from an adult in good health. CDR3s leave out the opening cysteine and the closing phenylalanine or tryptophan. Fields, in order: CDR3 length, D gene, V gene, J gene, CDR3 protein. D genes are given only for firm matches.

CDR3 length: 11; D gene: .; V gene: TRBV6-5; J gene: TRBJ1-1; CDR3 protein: ASSPYTNTEAF
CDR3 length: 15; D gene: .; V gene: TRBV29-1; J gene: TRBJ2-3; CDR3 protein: SVGGLPRDFSTDTQY
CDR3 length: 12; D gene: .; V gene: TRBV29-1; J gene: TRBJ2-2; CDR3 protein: SVEDPKRTGELF
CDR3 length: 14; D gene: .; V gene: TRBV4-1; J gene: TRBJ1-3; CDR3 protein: ASSQGQVNSGNTIY
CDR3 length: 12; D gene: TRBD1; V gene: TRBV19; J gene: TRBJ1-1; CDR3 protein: ASSVRTGGTEAF
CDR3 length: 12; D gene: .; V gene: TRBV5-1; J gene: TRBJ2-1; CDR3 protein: ASSLGQVYNEQF
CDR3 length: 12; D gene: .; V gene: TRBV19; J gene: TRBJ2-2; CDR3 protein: ASSTNTNTGELF
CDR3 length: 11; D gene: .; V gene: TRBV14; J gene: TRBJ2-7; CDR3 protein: ASRGLGDGEQY
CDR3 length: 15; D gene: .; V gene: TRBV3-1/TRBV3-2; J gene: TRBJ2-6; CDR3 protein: ASSPGHLGTGANVLT
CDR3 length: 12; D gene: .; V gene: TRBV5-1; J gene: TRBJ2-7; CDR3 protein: ASSLGGGEYEQY
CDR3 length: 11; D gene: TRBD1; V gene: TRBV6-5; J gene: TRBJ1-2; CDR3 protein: ASSLGQNYGYT
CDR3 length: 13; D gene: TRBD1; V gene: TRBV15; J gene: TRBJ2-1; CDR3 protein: ATSRVGTGWNEQF
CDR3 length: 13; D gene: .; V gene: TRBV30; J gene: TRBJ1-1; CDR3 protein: ALQGDFRPNTEAF
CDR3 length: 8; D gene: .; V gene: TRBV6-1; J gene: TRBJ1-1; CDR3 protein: ASSELIAF
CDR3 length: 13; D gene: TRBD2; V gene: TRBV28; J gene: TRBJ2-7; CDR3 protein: ASSLSVGGGYEQY